The 11 T cell receptor beta chains below come from one sample, sequenced in a study of T cells in pancreatic ductal adenocarcinoma. No neoadjuvant therapy was given to the selected pancreatic ductal adenocarcinoma patients before their surgery. Assay: immunoSEQ multiplex PCR; the TCRdb copy retains only in-frame clones and omits some. The sample consists of around 16,000 clones, under 95% of them appearing once. The sequencing sample was made of PBMCs. The receptors derive from a human donor with pancreatic ductal adenocarcinoma.

The chain joins TRBV15 to TRBJ2-7; TRBD1 is a possible D gene (5 bases). Trimming stripped 1 base from V and 2 bases from J, with 15 bases between. Germline V gene sequence: CDR1 LNHNV, CDR2 YYDKDF (reference sequence). This CDR3 is built from 16 residues. CDR3: CATSRALGRGTYEQYF. The CDR3 DNA reads TGTGCCACCAGCAGAGCCCTGGGGCGCGGAACCTACGAGCAGTACTTC.

V and J are TRBV5-4 and TRBJ1-4; D remains unclear. The germline V gene has CDR1 SGHNT and CDR2 YYREEE (reference sequence). V was pared by 4 bases and J by 3 bases, with 10 bases between. The CDR3 has 14 amino acids. The CDR3 nucleotides are TGTGCCAGCAGCCGCGCCAGGTCTAATGAAAAACTGTTTTTT. Its protein is CASSRARSNEKLFF.

The J gene is TRBJ2-3, the V gene TRBV2, with a weak D call TRBD2 (7 bases). Germline CDR1 and CDR2: SNHLY and FYNNEI. V was clipped by 9 bases and J by 1 base, with 17 bases between them. The CDR3 covers 15 residues. CDR3 sequence (DNA): TGTGCCAGTTCAACTGGGGGGGCTGGCACAGATACGCAGTATTTT. Translating gives CASSTGGAGTDTQYF.

This chain links TRBV4-1 with TRBJ1-6; possibly TRBD1 for D (5 bases). Trimming shortened V by 1 base and J by 3 bases, and 16 bases separated the two germline ends. The CDR3 is made up of 18 amino acids. The germline CDR1 and CDR2 sequences are MGHRA and YSYEKL. As DNA, the CDR3 is TGCGCCAGCAGCCAAGCCGCCGGGACTTCTAACTATAATTCACCCCTCCACTTT. Its translation: CASSQAAGTSNYNSPLHF.

The chain uses TRBV9 and TRBJ2-7; D tentatively fits TRBD1 or TRBD2 (5 bases each). Germline V lookup: CDR1 SGDLS, CDR2 YYNGEE. The ends were cut back, 3 bases at V and 6 bases at J, with 13 bases in the middle. The CDR3 is 13 residues long. The chain's CDR3 is CASSAGTWGEQYF. The CDR3 region has the DNA TGTGCCAGCAGCGCCGGGACCTGGGGCGAGCAGTACTTC.

This chain uses TRBV4-3 with TRBJ2-7; 12 bases are shared with TRBD1. Germline V gene lookup returns CDR1 LGHNA and CDR2 YSLEER. Trimming at V came to 0 bases and at J to 4 bases, leaving 10 bases not matched to a gene. The CDR3 length is 18 residues. CDR3 nucleotide sequence: TGCGCCAGCAGCCAAGATCTCCCGGGACAGGGGGCGCGGTACGAGCAGTACTTC. It specifies CASSQDLPGQGARYEQYF.

The chain has TRBV6-4 and TRBJ2-2; 9 positions agree with TRBD1. Unmatched junction bases numbered 0, after V lost 4 bases and J lost 3 bases. Per the germline V gene, CDR1 is MRHNA and CDR2 is SNTAGT. This CDR3 has 14 residues. The CDR3 sequence is CASSGTGDTGELFF. CDR3 coding DNA: TGTGCCAGCAGTGGGACAGGGGACACCGGGGAGCTGTTTTTT.

J is TRBJ1-2 and V is TRBV9, with 9 positions matching TRBD1. Per the germline V gene, CDR1 is SGDLS and CDR2 is YYNGEE. This CDR3 contains 16 residues. The V gene end was trimmed by 2 bases and the J gene end by 2 bases; junction bases not matched to a gene: 7. Here the CDR3 DNA reads TGTGCCAGCAGCGTTAGCCCGACAGGGGGGAACTATGGCTACACCTTC. This translates into CASSVSPTGGNYGYTF.

The chain joins TRBV28 to TRBJ1-2, with D maybe TRBD1 (6 bases). V lost 1 base and J 8 bases, leaving 23 bases between the germline ends. Germline CDR1 is MDHEN and CDR2 is SYDVKM. The CDR3 covers 17 residues. CDR3 nucleotides: TGTGCCAGCAGTTTATTCCCCATCCGGGGGCCCGGGGAAGGCTACACCTTC. It specifies CASSLFPIRGPGEGYTF.

The chain joins TRBV5-6 to TRBJ2-7, with D possibly TRBD2 on 5 matching bases. The CDR3 length is 14 residues. V gave up 3 bases and J gave up 2 bases, with 12 bases separating them. CDR1 SGHDT and CDR2 YYEEEE come from the germline V gene. CDR3 DNA sequence: TGTGCCAGCAGCTCACTGGACGGGGCCTACGAGCAGTACTTC. As protein: CASSSLDGAYEQYF.

This sequence joins TRBV28 and TRBJ2-7, with D possibly being TRBD2 (6 bases). V lost 10 bases, J lost 0 bases, and 16 bases lay in between. The CDR3 contains 14 residues. Germline CDR1 and CDR2: MDHEN and SYDVKM. CDR3 in DNA: TGTGCCACCCTTTATATGGGGGGCTCCTACGAGCAGTACTTC. This translates into CATLYMGGSYEQYF.